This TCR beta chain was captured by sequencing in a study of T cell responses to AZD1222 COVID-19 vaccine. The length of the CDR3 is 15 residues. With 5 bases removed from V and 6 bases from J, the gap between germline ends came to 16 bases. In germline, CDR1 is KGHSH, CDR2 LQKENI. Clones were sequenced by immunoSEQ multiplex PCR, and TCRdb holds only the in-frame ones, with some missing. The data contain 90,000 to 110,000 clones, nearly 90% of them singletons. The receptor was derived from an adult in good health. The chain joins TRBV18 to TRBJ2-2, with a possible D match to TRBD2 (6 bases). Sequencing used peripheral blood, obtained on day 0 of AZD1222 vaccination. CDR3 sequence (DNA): TGTGCCAGCTCAGCCCAGCGGGTATCTGCCGGGGAGCTGTTTTTT. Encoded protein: CASSAQRVSAGELFF.